This record covers a single T cell receptor (beta chain). V was clipped by 5 bases and J by 4 bases, with 16 bases between them. Germline V gives CDR1 MNHEY, CDR2 SVGAGI. The CDR3 consists of 15 residues. The data were taken from a study of CD8+ T cells in alopecia areata. Extraction and reverse transcription of RNA yielded cDNA as the sequencing template. Some clones are missing from TCRdb's copy, which holds only in-frame ones; the method was immunoSEQ multiplex PCR. The profile shows about 14,000 clones, approximately 58% of them singletons. Across 4 to 6 patients, CD4+ cells underwent sorting into CD25+CD127- cells.

This TCR came from a human donor with alopecia areata. V is TRBV6-5 and J is TRBJ2-3, with D perhaps assigned TRBD1 or TRBD2 (6 bases each). Material for sequencing was CD4+ Tregs sorted from blood. The CDR3 loop reads CASSKGGERADTQYF. The CDR3 DNA is TGTGCCAGCAGTAAGGGGGGCGAGAGAGCAGATACGCAGTATTTT.